The T cell receptor beta chain under discussion was sequenced for a study of read filtering for tumor transcriptome and immune sequencing. Molecular barcoded adaptors covering alpha/delta and beta/gamma chains were used on roughly 400 ng RNA. One entry per CDR3 protein results from TCRdb running MiXCR on the reads. This sample yields 43,000 or so distinct CDR3 sequences, of which about 20% are seen a single time; about 40% belongs to the top ten. Trimming took off 0 bases at V and 2 bases at J, with 6 bases between the two ends. Germline V lookup: CDR1 SGHNT, CDR2 YYREEE (reference sequence). The CDR3 runs to 13 residues. This clonotype was picked up a small number of times.

The source of this sequence is a donor over 35 with multiple myeloma. Sequenced input: a population of CD138-negative cells sorted from bone marrow. The chain couples TRBV5-4 to TRBJ2-7; D unresolved. CDR3 sequence (DNA): TGTGCCAGCAGCTTGGGAAAAACCTACGAGCAGTACTTC. Residues: CASSLGKTYEQYF.